Shown below are 11 T cell receptor beta chains from a single sample sequenced in a study of lymphopenia after photon versus proton radiotherapy. The protocol was immunoSEQ multiplex PCR, while the TCRdb copy is restricted to in-frame clones and leaves out a portion. The sample has around 25,000 clones, roughly 84% seen once. The input for sequencing was peripheral blood, taken from a patient treated with photon-based radiotherapy. The receptors derive from a man aged 40-49 years with gastric cancer.

The chain carries TRBV30 and TRBJ2-5; 7 nucleotides align to TRBD1. The CDR3 runs to 15 residues. V lost 1 base and J lost 2; bases outside the gene matches: 7. The V gene's germline CDR1 is GTSNPN and CDR2 SVGIG (reference sequence). The CDR3 DNA reads TGTGCCTGGAGTGCGAGGCGGACAGGTCAAGAGACCCAGTACTTC. Its protein is CAWSARRTGQETQYF.

The genes are TRBV30 and TRBJ2-7; D ambiguous. Trimming cost V 2 bases and J 5 bases, with 16 bases left between them. The germline V gene has CDR1 GTSNPN and CDR2 SVGIG (reference sequence). The CDR3 consists of 14 residues. The CDR3 region has the DNA TGTGCCTGGAGTTGGGCAGGAACTAACGACGAGCAGTACTTC. Translating gives CAWSWAGTNDEQYF.

This chain connects TRBV15 to TRBJ1-5; 8 bases are a match to TRBD1. Germline V gene sequence: CDR1 LNHNV, CDR2 YYDKDF (reference sequence). The CDR3 runs 15 residues. The V and J ends lost 1 base and 7 bases, in that order; junction bases with no gene match: 6. This CDR3 reads CATSRGTGGRQPQHF. The DNA of the CDR3 is TGTGCCACCAGCAGAGGAACAGGGGGTAGGCAGCCCCAGCATTTT.

J is TRBJ2-5 and V is TRBV4-1, with 8 bases fitting TRBD1. This CDR3 has 11 residues. In germline, CDR1 is MGHRA, CDR2 YSYEKL. V was clipped by 8 bases and J by 5 bases; unmatched bases: 1. The CDR3 loop reads CASRTGETQYF. CDR3 DNA: TGCGCCAGCCGGACAGGGGAGACCCAGTACTTC.

The DNA of the CDR3 is TGTGCCAGCAGCCCATTGACAGGGATTCCGAACACTGAAGCTTTCTTT. Residues: CASSPLTGIPNTEAFF. The V call is TRBV7-9, the J call TRBJ1-1; 7 positions agree with TRBD1. From germline, CDR1 is SEHNR and CDR2 FQNEAQ (reference sequence). The CDR3 is made up of 16 amino acids. Trimming took 5 bases from V and 1 from J; bases not matched to a gene: 10.

V gene TRBV19 combines with J gene TRBJ1-6, with a tentative D call TRBD1 (5 bases). V was pared by 4 bases and J by 7 bases, with 11 bases between. The CDR3 contains 14 residues. Looked up from germline, CDR1 is LNHDA and CDR2 is SQIVND (reference sequence). As DNA, the CDR3 is TGTGCCAGTAGTAGGCAGGGCCGGAATTCACCCCTCCACTTT. Protein: CASSRQGRNSPLHF. Full variable domain (missing parts from reference TRBV19 and TRBJ1-6): DGGITQSPKYLFRKEGQNVTLSCEQNLNHDAMYWYRQDPGQGLRLIYYSQIVNDFQKGDIAEGYSVSREKKESFPLTVTSAQKNPTAFYLCASSRQGRNSPLHFGNGTRLTVT.

The rearrangement joins TRBV5-6 to TRBJ2-7, with D possibly TRBD2 on 5 matching bases. Germline-derived CDR1 and CDR2 are SGHDT and YYEEEE. Trimming removed 0 bases from V and 6 bases from J, with 13 bases in between. The CDR3 spans 14 residues. The chain's CDR3 is CASSLGLASFEQYF. CDR3 nucleotides: TGTGCCAGCAGCTTGGGGCTAGCTAGCTTCGAGCAGTACTTC.

The chain uses TRBV18 and TRBJ1-3, with 8 bases matching TRBD1. The junction had 13 bases not matched to a gene; V was cut back by 0 bases and J by 0 bases. Germline CDR1 KGHSH, CDR2 LQKENI. CDR3 size: 20 residues. As DNA, the CDR3 is TGTGCCAGCTCACCACCCATTGGACAGGGCGAGGGGAACTCTGGAAACACCATATATTTT. It encodes CASSPPIGQGEGNSGNTIYF.

This clone turned up a few times. The chain couples TRBV15 to TRBJ1-5; weak D call: TRBD1 (5 bases). Germline V lookup: CDR1 LNHNV, CDR2 YYDKDF (reference sequence). V gave up 0 bases and J gave up 5 bases, with 11 bases separating them. The CDR3 consists of 15 residues. The CDR3 DNA is TGTGCCACCAGCAGAGATCGTTGGGGGGATCAGCCCCAGCATTTT. This encodes CATSRDRWGDQPQHF.

In its sample, this clone was seen a few times. This chain joins TRBV7-8 and TRBJ1-1; 7 nucleotides align to TRBD1. The germline V gene has CDR1 SGHVS and CDR2 FQNEAQ. CDR3 size: 16 residues. The trim removed 5 bases at V and 4 bases at J, leaving 13 bases unmatched. Here the CDR3 DNA reads TGTGCCAGCAGCCCCCGGGGAGGGGGCATGGGCACTGAAGCTTTCTTT. It yields the protein CASSPRGGGMGTEAFF.

The chain carries TRBV27 and TRBJ2-7, with a possible D match to TRBD2 (6 bases). V lost 10 bases and J 2 bases, leaving 21 bases between the germline ends. Germline CDR1 reads MNHEY; CDR2 reads SMNVEV (reference sequence). CDR3 length: 15 residues. CDR3 DNA sequence: TGTGCCACCAAAAAAGGGGCGGGAAACGCCTACGAGCAGTACTTC. This sequence encodes CATKKGAGNAYEQYF.